This T cell receptor (beta chain) was sequenced during a study of shared clonotypes between healthy human individuals. On the study more broadly: There were three CD4 naive, three CD4 memory, two CD8 naive and one CD8 memory plates per donor. Study outcomes and limitations: Generation of non-shared clonotypes was less probable than generation of clonotypes shared by all four donors. Generally, naive subsets came out with larger estimated richness than memory subsets. Across several donors, naive CD4 shared roughly 5.1%, naive CD8 over 3%, memory CD4 2.3%, memory CD8 around 0.42%.

On this clone itself: Its specificity is not known.

CD8 cells regarded as naive lacked CD45RO, were positively chosen for CCR7, and omitted terminally differentiated effector memory CD45RA+ cells. Sequencing was performed with immunoSEQ multiplex PCR; in TCRdb, only in-frame clones are kept and a portion is missing. The table has some 2,000,000 clones, approximately 94% seen once. Germline CDR1 reads SGHAT; CDR2 reads FQNNGV. The CDR3 loop spans 14 amino acids. Trimming stripped 7 bases from V and 4 bases from J, with 16 bases between. The chain uses TRBV11-2 and TRBJ1-2; D gene uncertain. This TCR came from a man in his late teens or twenties in good health. What was sequenced was naive CD8+ T cells sorted from blood. Written as DNA, the CDR3 is TGTGCCAGCACCTCCGGGCGAGTTTTCTATGGCTACACCTTC. This sequence encodes CASTSGRVFYGYTF.